Below, one TCR beta chain is given with its context. Its binding antigen is unknown. Per-base qualities were not stored, and no clone one base away is much larger. This specimen comes from a study of tumor-infiltrating lymphocytes in localized non-small cell lung cancer listed by TCRdb under 2021. Turning to the overall study: Patients whose samples were collected after neoadjuvant chemotherapy, as well as both smokers and never-smokers and several histologies, were included in the cohort. Each patient contributed resected tumor tissue and uninvolved lung tissue from the same patient, described as non-adjacent to the tumor. TCR sequencing was one of several integrated assays, alongside flow cytometry, multiplex immunofluorescence, RNA-seq, exome sequencing and proteomics, applied to the same patients. The overall ICON cohort was composed of under 190 surgical patients with localized non-small cell lung cancer whose tumors were resected. A total of approximately 56 patients were included in the paired tumor versus uninvolved lung comparison of immunoSEQ T-cell fraction.

Patient enrollment in ICON started in the first half of 2016, and the final patient was enrolled in 2018. Fresh tumor and matched uninvolved tissue for in-depth immune analyses, including TCR sequencing, were collected from a subcohort of under 85 patients. TCR sequencing was performed on DNA isolated from bulk tissue, without cell sorting. What the study reported, not specific to this receptor: Tumor T-cell fraction from TCR sequencing was not associated with recurrence-free survival (p = 0.61). TCR-derived T-cell fraction did not differ between the flow cytometry-defined immunotypes IM1 (good prognosis) and IM2 (poor prognosis). Because different assays used different pieces of the same tissue, intratumor heterogeneity could not be separated from technical variation. TCRbeta sequencing supported higher T cell infiltration in tumors than in uninvolved lung tissue, consistent with immunofluorescence CD3 counts. Assay coverage varied across patients depending on available tissue quantity, so only a subset of the cohort had TCR sequencing.

The T-cell fraction in tumor and uninvolved lung tissue was obtained from TCR sequencing using the immunoSEQ assay. The original pipeline was this. To analyze survival, patients were divided into a high T-cell fraction group (upper tertile) and a low T-cell fraction group (lower two tertiles), and the two groups were compared using a log-rank test. A signed-rank test was used to test differences in T-cell fraction between paired tumor and uninvolved lung samples. TCRdb limited this immuneACCESS table to in-frame rearrangements with V and J called. A share of clones is missing; checked studies link under half to unresolved V genes, and the rest is unexplained. The V and J calls and clone size were taken over from that table, and D and trimming were inferred from the DNA. For this sample the table gives about 7,000 clones, of which around 77% were detected only once. The leading ten clones occupy around 9% of the sample.

CDR1 SGDLS and CDR2 YYNGEE are derived from the germline V gene. Trimming removed 7 bases from V and 1 base from J, leaving 7 bases between the germline ends. The CDR3 contains 12 residues, cysteine and phenylalanine counted. Kept here is only the CDR3 DNA, which spans 36 bases and is read in frame from base 1. The rearranged segments are TRBV9 and TRBJ2-3; a tentative D match to TRBD2 spans 5 bases. This TCR came from a human donor with non-small cell lung cancer. The sample was lung tumor tissue. Here is the DNA: TGTGCCAGCGGGAGAGGCACAGATACGCAGTATTTT. Translated, it gives CASGRGTDTQYF.